Shown below are 18 T cell receptor beta chains from a single sample sequenced in a study of chemoradiotherapy in HPV16-positive cancers. Data came from immunoSEQ multiplex PCR; TCRdb stores just in-frame clones and leaves some out. Of roughly 7,300 clones in the sample, 80% are singletons; the top ten hold roughly 2%. The material was obtained from a patient who underwent chemoradiotherapy. These receptors came from a human donor with HPV-associated anogenital cancer.

This chain links TRBV27 with TRBJ2-1, with 7 bases identical to TRBD1. Trimming cost V 6 bases and J 2 bases; bases outside gene matches: 13. In germline, CDR1 is MNHEY, CDR2 SMNVEV (reference sequence). This CDR3 has 17 residues. The CDR3 loop is CASSQGVGDRAYNEQFF. The CDR3 DNA sequence: TGTGCCAGCAGCCAGGGTGTGGGGGACAGAGCCTACAATGAGCAGTTCTTC.

The chain has TRBV5-4 and TRBJ2-1; D remains ambiguous. The V gene lost 2 bases and the J gene lost 2 bases, with 8 bases spanning the gap. The CDR3 has 14 amino acids. CDR1 and CDR2 from the germline V gene are SGHNT and YYREEE (reference sequence). DNA for the CDR3: TGTGCCAGCAGCTTCCGCGGACCCTACAATGAGCAGTTCTTC. Translation gives CASSFRGPYNEQFF.

The chain combines TRBV11-2 with TRBJ2-5; D is ambiguous. Germline CDR1 is SGHAT and CDR2 is FQNNGV. The V gene lost 6 bases and the J gene lost 3 bases, with 14 bases spanning the gap. CDR3 length equals 14 residues. CDR3 in DNA: TGTGCCAGCAGATGGCAGTTGGACGAAGAGACCCAGTACTTC. Translation gives CASRWQLDEETQYF.

V gene TRBV27 combines with J gene TRBJ2-5, with a weak D call TRBD1 (6 bases). CDR1 and CDR2 from the germline V gene are MNHEY and SMNVEV (reference sequence). CDR3 length: 14 amino acids. V was shortened by 4 bases and J by 5 bases, with 14 bases between the two germline ends. The CDR3 sequence: CASSSSGTYETQYF. CDR3 nucleotide sequence: TGTGCCAGCAGTTCCTCCGGGACATATGAGACCCAGTACTTC.

This chain links TRBV6-6 with TRBJ1-2; perhaps TRBD1 as D (5 bases). Trimming removed 6 bases from V and 1 base from J, with 9 bases in between. The CDR3 length is 13 residues. CDR1 is MNHNY and CDR2 is SVGAGI in the germline V gene (reference sequence). The CDR3 region has the DNA TGTGCCAGCAGGACAGCATTTAACTATGGCTACACCTTC. Amino acid sequence: CASRTAFNYGYTF.

The chain combines TRBV6-5 with TRBJ1-1, with 10 bases fitting TRBD1. Germline loops: CDR1 MNHEY, CDR2 SVGAGI. Losses at the gene ends were 7 bases for V and 1 base for J; bases not matched to a gene: 3. This CDR3 is built from 14 residues. The CDR3 region has the DNA TGTGCCAGCACGGGGACAGGGGCGAACACTGAAGCTTTCTTT. It codes for CASTGTGANTEAFF.

CDR3 DNA sequence: TGTGCCAGCAACCAGGGGGACACTGAAGCTTTCTTT. Residues: CASNQGDTEAFF. This chain joins TRBV2 and TRBJ1-1; 7 nucleotides line up with TRBD1. In germline, CDR1 is SNHLY, CDR2 FYNNEI. The CDR3 has 12 amino acids. The V segment lost 7 bases and the J segment 3 bases; nucleotides outside the gene matches: 2.

The chain joins TRBV5-1 to TRBJ2-7; 7 bases fit TRBD2. The CDR3 consists of 15 residues. The germline gives CDR1 SGHRS, CDR2 YFSETQ. V shed 4 bases, J shed 3 bases, and the junction held 10 bases outside the gene matches. The CDR3 region is CASSDRAGVSYEQYF. In DNA, the CDR3 is TGCGCCAGCAGCGACCGCGCGGGAGTAAGCTACGAGCAGTACTTC.

The chain has TRBV2 and TRBJ2-3; no clear D gene. In germline, CDR1 is SNHLY, CDR2 FYNNEI. The CDR3 runs 17 residues. Trimming shortened V by 7 bases and J by 3 bases, and 23 bases separated the two germline ends. CDR3 sequence (DNA): TGTGCCAGCATTCCGCCCAAAAGATGGGGTCAAACAGATACGCAGTATTTT. Its translation: CASIPPKRWGQTDTQYF.

The chain is built from TRBV28 and TRBJ1-2; D unclear. The CDR3 covers 12 residues. Germline loops: CDR1 MDHEN, CDR2 SYDVKM. With 6 bases removed from V and 2 bases from J, the gap between germline ends came to 7 bases. The CDR3 loop is CASSGLNYGYTF. The CDR3 coding sequence is TGTGCCAGCAGCGGGCTGAACTATGGCTACACCTTC.

The gene calls are TRBV19 and TRBJ1-3; D unclear. Germline CDR1 reads LNHDA; CDR2 reads SQIVND (reference sequence). Deletions cut 6 bases from V and 0 bases from J, with 6 bases between. This CDR3 comprises 13 residues. The CDR3 DNA reads as TGTGCCAGTAGAGAGAACTCTGGAAACACCATATATTTT. Translated, it gives CASRENSGNTIYF. The full variable domain, rest sourced from reference TRBV19 and TRBJ1-3, is DGGITQSPKYLFRKEGQNVTLSCEQNLNHDAMYWYRQDPGQGLRLIYYSQIVNDFQKGDIAEGYSVSREKKESFPLTVTSAQKNPTAFYLCASRENSGNTIYFGEGSWLTVV.

V and J are TRBV7-8 and TRBJ1-5; 10 positions match TRBD1. The J segment lost 6 bases and the V segment lost 5 bases, leaving 13 bases of the junction unmatched. Germline V gene lookup returns CDR1 SGHVS and CDR2 FQNEAQ. The CDR3 has 17 amino acids. This CDR3 is CASSPQGQGLFGQPQHF. The DNA of the CDR3 is TGTGCCAGCAGCCCCCAGGGACAGGGGCTGTTTGGTCAGCCCCAGCATTTT. Variable domain in full (rest from reference TRBV7-8 and TRBJ1-5): GAGVSQSPRYKVAKRGQDVALRCDPISGHVSLFWYQQALGQGPEFLTYFQNEAQLDKSGLPSDRFFAERPEGSVSTLKIQRTQQEDSAVYLCASSPQGQGLFGQPQHFGDGTRLSIL.

This clone showed up just once. The rearrangement links TRBV11-2 to TRBJ2-7, with a weak D call TRBD2 (5 bases). V gave up 3 bases and J gave up 2 bases, with 8 bases separating them. This CDR3 spans 13 amino acids. Germline V CDR1 and CDR2: SGHAT, FQNNGV. CDR3 sequence (DNA): TGTGCCAGCAGCTTTTTCGGGGCCTACGAGCAGTACTTC. It is translated as CASSFFGAYEQYF.

J is TRBJ1-4 and V is TRBV30; D gene uncertain. Germline V gene sequence: CDR1 GTSNPN, CDR2 SVGIG (reference sequence). Between the trimmed V and J ends, which lost 1 base and 8 bases, there was a span of 20 bases. This CDR3 comprises 16 residues. DNA of the CDR3: TGTGCCTGGAGTGCCTTGGGAAGGGAGGTCAGCGAAAAACTGTTTTTT. Protein product: CAWSALGREVSEKLFF.

This chain links TRBV6-4 with TRBJ1-2; D unresolved. There are 12 residues in the CDR3. Per the germline V gene, CDR1 is MRHNA and CDR2 is SNTAGT. Trimming removed 3 bases at V and 4 bases at J, with 6 bases between. The CDR3 is CASSESSYGYTF. The CDR3 DNA reads as TGTGCCAGCAGTGAATCCAGCTATGGCTACACCTTC.

The rearrangement joins TRBV7-6 to TRBJ2-3, with a weak D call TRBD1 (8 bases). Trimming shortened V by 5 bases and J by 3 bases, and 18 bases separated the two germline ends. The CDR3 length is 16 residues. Germline CDR1 and CDR2: SGHVS and FNYEAQ. The CDR3 DNA reads TGTGCCAGCAGCCTGGGTACAGGGGGGGTTACAGATACGCAGTATTTT. Translated, it gives CASSLGTGGVTDTQYF.

The V and J genes are TRBV2 and TRBJ2-5; TRBD1 is a possible D gene (6 bases). Trimming removed 4 bases from V and 0 bases from J, with 9 bases in between. The CDR3 has 14 residues. From germline, CDR1 is SNHLY and CDR2 FYNNEI. The CDR3, as DNA: TGTGCCAGCAGTGGCCGACAGGACCAAGAGACCCAGTACTTC. Translating gives CASSGRQDQETQYF.

As DNA, the CDR3 is TGTGCCAGCATCAACCACGGGGACAGTATCAATGAGCAGTTCTTC. Protein sequence: CASINHGDSINEQFF. J is TRBJ2-1 and V is TRBV28, with 7 bases identical to TRBD1. Germline assignment: CDR1 MDHEN and CDR2 SYDVKM. With 7 bases clipped from V and 6 bases from J, the junction kept 12 bases outside the gene matches. CDR3 length: 15 residues.